This T cell receptor (beta chain) was retrieved from a study of early T cells in non-severe SARS-CoV-2 infection. Researchers attached unique molecular identifiers to individual cDNA molecules. TCRdb passed the 5' RACE reads through MiXCR, listing each CDR3 protein once. The repertoire holds around 77,000 distinct CDR3 sequences, with roughly 15% as singletons. V lost 2 bases and J 3 bases, leaving 11 bases between the germline ends. CDR3 length: 14 residues. Germline assignment: CDR1 SNHLY and CDR2 FYNNEI. The clonotype comes from an adult who was a healthcare worker with PCR-confirmed SARS-CoV-2 infection or an uninfected control (not recorded which). Source: whole blood, taken at baseline. The V gene is TRBV2, the J gene TRBJ2-7, with D possibly TRBD1 on 6 matching bases. The DNA for the CDR3 is TGTGCCAGCAGTGAACAGGGGATCCTCTACGAGCAGTACTTC. This encodes CASSEQGILYEQYF.